Sequencing of this T cell receptor beta chain was carried out in a study of blood T cell repertoires in COVID-19. Across the whole study: Sites in the United States, Italy and Spain provided acute and convalescent COVID-19 samples. The cDNA or gDNA used as material had been derived from T cells, B-cell-depleted T cells, or PBMCs.

This clone was found once. As processed by the authors: Reference gene primer amplification in the assay estimated nucleated cell counts. Profiling relied on immunoSEQ multiplex PCR, and the TCRdb table lists in-frame clones only, not all of them. The V and J calls and the clone size are those of that table, but D and trimming were determined from the DNA. Here the sample spans hundreds of thousands of clones, roughly 90% being singletons. Trimming removed 1 base at V and 7 bases at J, with 13 bases between. The CDR3 covers 14 residues. CDR1 is LGHDT, CDR2 YNNKEL, per germline (reference sequence). The sequencing sample was made of PBMCs or T cells enriched from blood (not recorded which). This TCR came from a woman aged 25 to 39 with acute COVID-19. The chain uses TRBV3-1 (or the pseudogene TRBV3-2) and TRBJ2-5; possible D gene TRBD2, 6 bases. For the CDR3, the DNA is TGTGCCAGCAGCCAAGGAAACCCCGGGGGGACCCAGTACTTC. Its translation: CASSQGNPGGTQYF.